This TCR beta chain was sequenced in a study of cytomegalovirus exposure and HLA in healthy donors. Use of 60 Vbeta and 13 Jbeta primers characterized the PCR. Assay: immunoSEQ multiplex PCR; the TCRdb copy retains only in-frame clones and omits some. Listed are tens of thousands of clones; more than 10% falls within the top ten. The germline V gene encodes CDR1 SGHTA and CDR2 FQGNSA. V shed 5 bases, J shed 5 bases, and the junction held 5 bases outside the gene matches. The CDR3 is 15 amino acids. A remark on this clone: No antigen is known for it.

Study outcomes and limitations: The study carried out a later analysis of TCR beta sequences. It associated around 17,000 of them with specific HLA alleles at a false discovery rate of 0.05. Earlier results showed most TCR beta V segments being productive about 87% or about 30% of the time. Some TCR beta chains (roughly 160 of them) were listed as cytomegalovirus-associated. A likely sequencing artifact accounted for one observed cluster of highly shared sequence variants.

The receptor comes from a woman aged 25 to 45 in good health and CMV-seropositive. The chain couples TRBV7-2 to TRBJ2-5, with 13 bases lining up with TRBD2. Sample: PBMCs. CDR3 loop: CASSPSTSGGETQYF. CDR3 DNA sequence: TGTGCCAGCAGCCCGTCGACTAGCGGGGGGGAGACCCAGTACTTC.